These 10 T cell receptor beta chains were sequenced from one sample in a study of naive and memory T cell subsets. Amplification of ligated cDNA took four PCR rounds with SP2 and nested alpha and beta constant primers. TCRdb re-called the UMI-ligation and nested PCR reads with MiXCR, one entry per CDR3 protein. Of tens of thousands of distinct CDR3 sequences in the sample, roughly 9.6% were seen once. Sample treatment: skin biopsy from PPD injection site in Mantoux-positive individual. The library had UMIs added by 3' ligation of an oligonucleotide to TCR cDNA. Sequences were derived from skin, sampled from a tuberculin skin test site. The receptors here all came from an adult in good health.

This clonotype appeared many times. V is TRBV28 and J is TRBJ1-5; weak D call: TRBD1 (6 bases). This CDR3 region has 17 residues. Germline V lookup: CDR1 MDHEN, CDR2 SYDVKM. V lost 5 bases, J lost 2 bases, and 19 bases lay in between. The CDR3 loop reads CASSPFQDSGGNQPQHF. CDR3 sequence (DNA): TGTGCCAGCAGTCCCTTCCAGGACAGCGGGGGCAATCAGCCCCAGCATTTT.

This clonotype was seen only a few times. V and J are TRBV5-1 and TRBJ2-1, with TRBD2 matching over 7 bases. Trimming took 4 bases from V and 0 from J; bases not matched to a gene: 7. The germline gives CDR1 SGHRS, CDR2 YFSETQ. The CDR3 has 16 amino acids. This chain's CDR3 is CASSRDGGSSYNEQFF. CDR3 DNA sequence: TGCGCCAGCAGCAGGGACGGCGGGAGCTCCTACAATGAGCAGTTCTTC.

This clonotype was observed a few times. V usage is TRBV6-5 and J usage is TRBJ1-1; D gene unclear. Germline V lookup: CDR1 MNHEY, CDR2 SVGAGI. V shed 6 bases and J shed 12 bases, with 14 bases lying between them. The CDR3 is 11 amino acids. The CDR3 loop reads CASSLDLRTFF. The CDR3 DNA reads as TGTGCCAGCAGCTTGGACCTACGGACTTTCTTT.

At least ten counts were recorded for this clonotype. The V gene is TRBV4-2, the J gene TRBJ2-1, with D tentatively TRBD2 (5 bases). The CDR3 has 16 residues. CDR1 LGHNA and CDR2 YNFKEQ come from the germline V gene. Trimming cost V 0 bases and J 4 bases, with 13 bases left between them. CDR3 sequence: CASSQDLLAEYNEQFF. The CDR3 DNA is TGTGCCAGCAGCCAAGACCTTCTAGCAGAATACAATGAGCAGTTCTTC.

This clonotype has a count of ten or more. This chain links TRBV12-3 or TRBV12-4 with TRBJ2-2; D possibly corresponds to TRBD1 (5 bases). Trimming pared 8 bases from V and 4 bases from J, leaving 11 bases between. CDR3 length: 13 amino acids. Here the CDR3 reads CASCRVFTGELFF. CDR3 nucleotide sequence: TGTGCCAGCTGCAGGGTTTTCACCGGGGAGCTGTTTTTT.

The rearrangement uses TRBV20-1 and TRBJ1-1; 10 bases are shared with TRBD1. The V gene's germline CDR1 is DFQATT and CDR2 SNEGSKA (reference sequence). This CDR3 region has 14 residues. V lost 3 bases to trimming and J lost 1 base; unmatched junction nucleotides: 2. The CDR3 sequence is CSARTGGTNTEAFF. CDR3 DNA sequence: TGCAGTGCTAGGACAGGGGGCACGAACACTGAAGCTTTCTTT.

This clonotype has just a few counts. The V gene is TRBV30, the J gene TRBJ2-7, with D tentatively TRBD1 (5 bases). Looked up from germline, CDR1 is GTSNPN and CDR2 is SVGIG (reference sequence). The CDR3 extends over 13 amino acids. The CDR3 is CASREPASYEQYF. CDR3 DNA: TGTGCTTCCAGGGAACCGGCCAGCTACGAGCAGTACTTC.

This clonotype was detected ten times or more. V is TRBV7-9 and J is TRBJ1-5; D unresolved. This CDR3 is built from 13 residues. The V end lost 1 base, the J end lost 6 bases, and 7 bases lay between the germline ends. The germline gives CDR1 SEHNR, CDR2 FQNEAQ (reference sequence). This chain's CDR3 is CASSLVLGQPQHF. CDR3 nucleotide sequence: TGTGCCAGCAGCTTAGTATTGGGTCAGCCCCAGCATTTT. The full variable domain, its missing parts supplied by reference TRBV7-9 and TRBJ1-5, is DTGVSQNPRHKITKRGQNVTFRCDPISEHNRLYWYRQTLGQGPEFLTYFQNEAQLEKSRLLSDRFSAERPKGSFSTLEIQRTEQGDSAMYLCASSLVLGQPQHFGDGTRLSIL.

Many counts were recorded for this clonotype. The chain carries TRBV5-5 and TRBJ2-5; 11 nucleotides align to TRBD2. CDR1 and CDR2 from the germline V gene are SGHKS and YYEKEE (reference sequence). The CDR3 covers 15 residues. The ends lost 1 base at V and 2 bases at J; junction bases unmatched: 1. CDR3 nucleotide sequence: TGTGCCAGCAGCTTGATAGCGGGGGGGCAAGAGACCCAGTACTTC. It translates to CASSLIAGGQETQYF. Based on the CDR3 plus reference TRBV5-5 and TRBJ2-5, the full variable domain is DAGVTQSPTHLIKTRGQQVTLRCSPISGHKSVSWYQQVLGQGPQFIFQYYEKEERGRGNFPDRFSARQFPNYSSELNVNALLLGDSALYLCASSLIAGGQETQYFGPGTRLLVL.

The chain has TRBV7-2 and TRBJ2-1; 7 bases are shared with TRBD2. This CDR3 has 16 residues. Germline assignment: CDR1 SGHTA and CDR2 FQGNSA. V shed 2 bases, J shed 3 bases, and the junction held 7 bases outside the gene matches. The CDR3 bases are TGTGCCAGCAGCTTAAGAGCGGGAAGATACTACAATGAGCAGTTCTTC. Amino acid sequence: CASSLRAGRYYNEQFF.